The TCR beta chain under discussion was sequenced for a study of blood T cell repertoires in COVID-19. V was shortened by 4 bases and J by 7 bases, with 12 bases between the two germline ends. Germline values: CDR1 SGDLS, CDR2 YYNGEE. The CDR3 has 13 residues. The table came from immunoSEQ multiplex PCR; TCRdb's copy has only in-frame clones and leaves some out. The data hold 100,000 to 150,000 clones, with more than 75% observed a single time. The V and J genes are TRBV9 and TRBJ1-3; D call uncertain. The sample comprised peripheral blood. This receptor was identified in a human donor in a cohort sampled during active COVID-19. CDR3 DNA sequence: TGTGCCAGCAGCCCCCCCACGAGTAACACCATATATTTT. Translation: CASSPPTSNTIYF.